This TCR beta chain was found in a study of early T cells in non-severe SARS-CoV-2 infection. V was clipped by 1 base and J by 8 bases, with 22 bases between them. This CDR3 has 17 residues. CDR1 is SGDLS, CDR2 YYNGEE, per germline. Unique molecular identifiers were affixed to single, distinct cDNA molecules. From the 5' RACE reads, TCRdb called clonotypes with MiXCR, one entry per CDR3 protein. This sample has more than 80,000 distinct CDR3 sequences; 14% occur once, and the top ten carry roughly 7%. Ten or more counts support this clonotype. The specimen sequenced was whole blood. J is TRBJ2-1 and V is TRBV9; D ambiguous. The clonotype comes from an adult who was a healthcare worker with PCR-confirmed SARS-CoV-2 infection or an uninfected control (not recorded which). DNA of the CDR3: TGTGCCAGCAGCGTATCCCGATCCGCAGGTAGTGTCGATGAGCAGTTCTTC. Translating gives CASSVSRSAGSVDEQFF.